The 8 T cell receptor beta chains below were found in one sample sequenced in a study of cytomegalovirus exposure and HLA in healthy donors. Use of 60 Vbeta and 13 Jbeta primers characterized the PCR. Using immunoSEQ multiplex PCR, the repertoire was profiled, and TCRdb retains in-frame clones only, with some absent. This sample's table has 150,000 or so clones. Sequencing input: PBMCs. The receptors stem from a woman aged 50 to 60 in good health and CMV-seronegative.

V gene TRBV19 combines with J gene TRBJ1-6; D may be TRBD1 (6 bases). The V end lost 4 bases, the J end lost 0 bases, and 13 bases lay between the germline ends. In germline, CDR1 is LNHDA, CDR2 SQIVND (reference sequence). This CDR3 contains 17 residues. The CDR3 nucleotides read TGTGCCAGTAGTAGTGGACAGTTGAGCTCCTATAATTCACCCCTCCACTTT. Protein product: CASSSGQLSSYNSPLHF.

The CDR3 nucleotides are TGTGCCTGGGGGGACAGAAGGGCCAGGTATGAGCAGTACTTC. Its protein product is CAWGDRRARYEQYF. V usage is TRBV30 and J usage is TRBJ2-7, with 7 bases fitting TRBD1. The CDR3 runs to 14 residues. The germline V gene has CDR1 GTSNPN and CDR2 SVGIG (reference sequence). The junction had 14 bases not matched to a gene; V was cut back by 5 bases and J by 7 bases.

The chain has TRBV5-6 and TRBJ1-3; TRBD1 is a possible D gene (5 bases). Trimming shortened V by 1 base and J by 1 base, and 15 bases separated the two germline ends. Germline CDR1 is SGHDT and CDR2 is YYEEEE. The CDR3 contains 17 residues. The CDR3 bases are TGTGCCAGCAGCTTGAAAACAGGTTGGGGATCTGGAAACACCATATATTTT. Amino acid sequence: CASSLKTGWGSGNTIYF.

J is TRBJ1-1 and V is TRBV5-6, with 8 bases identical to TRBD1. Trimming cost V 4 bases and J 4 bases; bases outside gene matches: 6. CDR1 is SGHDT and CDR2 is YYEEEE in the germline V gene. This CDR3 has 14 amino acids. This chain's CDR3 is CASSSRGQGTEAFF. CDR3 in DNA: TGTGCCAGCAGCAGCAGGGGGCAAGGCACTGAAGCTTTCTTT.

J is TRBJ2-1 and V is TRBV5-1; 10 bases are shared with TRBD1. Germline V lookup: CDR1 SGHRS, CDR2 YFSETQ. The CDR3 runs 17 residues. J was trimmed by 1 base and V by 4 bases; bases with no gene match: 8. The CDR3 DNA reads as TGCGCCAGCAGCAACAAGGGGGGACAGGGGTCCTACAATGAGCAGTTCTTC. As protein: CASSNKGGQGSYNEQFF. The full variable domain, its missing parts supplied by reference TRBV5-1 and TRBJ2-1, is KAGVTQTPRYLIKTRGQQVTLSCSPISGHRSVSWYQQTPGQGLQFLFEYFSETQRNKGNFPGRFSGRQFSNSRSEMNVSTLELGDSALYLCASSNKGGQGSYNEQFFGPGTRLTVL.

The rearrangement uses TRBV5-1 and TRBJ1-1; D gene ambiguous. V was pared by 0 bases and J by 2 bases, with 5 bases between. Germline V gene sequence: CDR1 SGHRS, CDR2 YFSETQ. The CDR3 has 13 residues. CDR3 in DNA: TGCGCCAGCAGCTTGGTATCCAACACTGAAGCTTTCTTT. Residues: CASSLVSNTEAFF.

The chain employs TRBV9 and TRBJ1-1, with D perhaps TRBD1 (5 bases). The V and J ends lost 3 bases and 5 bases respectively, with 11 bases between them. The CDR3 has 13 amino acids. Germline V gives CDR1 SGDLS, CDR2 YYNGEE. CDR3 DNA sequence: TGTGCCAGCAGCGCGCCAGGGAAAACTGAAGCTTTCTTT. Its translation: CASSAPGKTEAFF.

The chain employs TRBV19 and TRBJ1-5, with D possibly TRBD1 on 5 matching bases. From germline, CDR1 is LNHDA and CDR2 SQIVND (reference sequence). The V gene lost 9 bases and the J gene lost 4 bases, with 31 bases spanning the gap. The CDR3 consists of 19 residues. DNA of the CDR3: TGTGCCAGCCAGTGTGGGGGGGTCGGGCAGGGAGGAGGGAATCAGCCCCAGCATTTT. Translating it yields CASQCGGVGQGGGNQPQHF.